The rows below give T cell receptor beta chains drawn from one sample of a study of shared clonotypes between healthy human individuals. Sequenced by immunoSEQ multiplex PCR; TCRdb stores in-frame clones only, minus some. The data show about 2.3 million clones, less than 95% seen once. The specimen was naive CD4+ T cells from PBMCs. These receptors all stem from a man younger than 35 in good health. Some clones in this sample may be carry-over from other donors' samples. Each CDR3 is given with its conserved first and last residue.

V	J	CDR3
TRBV2	TRBJ1-1	CASRRTYGTEAFF
TRBV27	TRBJ2-5	CASSPIGTDQETQYF
TRBV7-9	TRBJ1-1	CASSTENLSAEAFF
TRBV19	TRBJ2-7	CASGKDGGYEQYF
TRBV28	TRBJ2-7	CASSLPFSGRAREQYF
TRBV12-2	TRBJ2-7	CASRLGPVGDRGHLVEQYF
TRBV7-9	TRBJ2-2	CASTYPAGTSDLNTGELFF
TRBV11-2	TRBJ2-1	CASSFGLASYNEQFF
TRBV21-1	TRBJ2-3	CASGASASTDTQYF
TRBV7-3	TRBJ2-5	CASSSAGAQTQYF
TRBV2	TRBJ2-7	CASSPGLAGSYEQYF
TRBV6-5	TRBJ2-2	CASSYGGNTGELFF
TRBV30	TRBJ1-2	CAWAQGANYGYTF
TRBV5-1	TRBJ2-7	CASSLIAGAGAYEQYF
TRBV6-1	TRBJ2-1	CASSAYGYNEQFF
TRBV5-8	TRBJ2-5	CASSAGLAGGTRETQYF
TRBV9	TRBJ2-2	CASSSGGLPTYTGELFF
TRBV6-1	TRBJ2-5	CASIPREWETQYF
TRBV18	TRBJ1-5	CASSYRDRAADQPQHF
TRBV28	TRBJ2-1	CASSFSPGTQFF
TRBV5-8	TRBJ1-5	CASSFAGRGNQPQHF
TRBV4-3	TRBJ1-1	CASSQEVAENTEAFF
TRBV5-4	TRBJ1-4	CASSLDSGRGGEKLFF
TRBV18	TRBJ2-2	CASSPGTSIRDTGELFF
TRBV28	TRBJ2-2	CASSRSGGLHGELFF
TRBV9	TRBJ2-7	CASSVEAANSFEQYF
TRBV28	TRBJ1-1	CASRRGQINTEAFF
TRBV9	TRBJ2-7	CASSVGGSGSPEQYF
TRBV19	TRBJ1-2	CASKLDRTHGYTF
TRBV28	TRBJ2-7	CASSQTSGAYEQYF
TRBV9	TRBJ2-7	CASSVAGTAPFEQYF
TRBV10-1	TRBJ2-2	CASSSRTGELFF
TRBV7-9	TRBJ2-7	CASSSTRGPVGEQYF
TRBV14	TRBJ2-3	CASSQDKFSVYPTDTQYF
TRBV30	TRBJ2-5	CAWRSGTVQRAQYF
TRBV18	TRBJ2-3	CASSPDRFNTDTQYF
TRBV27	TRBJ2-1	CASSLFGGGPSNEQFF
TRBV28	TRBJ2-4	CASSSMTTLAKNIQYF
TRBV19	TRBJ2-3	CASAVGTSGKDTQYF
TRBV4-2	TRBJ2-2	CASSQDGGTGELFF
TRBV20-1	TRBJ1-2	CISGGPVGYTF
TRBV27	TRBJ1-2	CASSLSGGGNYGYTF
TRBV9	TRBJ1-1	CASSVSSLLGGAGMNTEAFF
TRBV28	TRBJ1-2	CATLRGRSNYGYTF
TRBV7-2	TRBJ2-4	CASSGAGVGIQYF
TRBV30	TRBJ2-1	CAWSSFRGYNEQFF
TRBV5-6	TRBJ2-2	CASSQIVGQGEAGELFF
TRBV27	TRBJ2-2	CASRAVRAGELFF
TRBV20-1	TRBJ2-7	CSASRAYEQYF
TRBV6-5	TRBJ1-2	CASSYSGDYGYTF
TRBV28	TRBJ2-1	CASRSGDRGYNEQFF
TRBV28	TRBJ1-2	CASRTSGGGYTF
TRBV10-3	TRBJ1-2	CAISEFERIYGYTF
TRBV7-2	TRBJ1-1	CASSFGANTEAFF
TRBV5-1	TRBJ1-1	CASSYGQTNTEAFF
TRBV28	TRBJ2-7	CASSLGTGLFYEQYF
TRBV6-1	TRBJ2-1	CASSGIQGDEQFF